Below, one T cell receptor (beta chain) is given with its context. CDR1 is SGHTA and CDR2 is FQGNSA in the germline V gene. There are 15 residues in the CDR3. V was shortened by 1 base and J by 0 bases, with 9 bases between the two germline ends. This specimen belongs to a study of blood T cell repertoires in COVID-19. Study as a whole: PBMCs, B-cell-depleted T cells, or T cells provided the cDNA or gDNA that made up the material.

In the source study's methods: Using reference gene primer amplification, nucleated cell counts were estimated. Repertoires were generated with immunoSEQ multiplex PCR, while TCRdb's copy carries only in-frame clones and drops some. From that table come the V and J calls and clone size; the DNA was used to work out D and trimming. The sample includes 200,000 to 250,000 clones, roughly 90% of them seen just once. Each participant's cohort was designated according to participant-reported clinical history. No more than 2 weeks before study entry, exposed participants had met a case of COVID-19. The TCR comes from a man aged 30 to 45 who had been exposed to COVID-19. The V gene is TRBV7-2, the J gene TRBJ2-5; unclear D gene. The sequencing input was PBMCs or T cells enriched from blood (not recorded which). The CDR3 here is CASSLVSGHQETQYF. The CDR3 nucleotides read TGTGCCAGCAGCTTAGTTTCGGGTCACCAAGAGACCCAGTACTTC.